The 28 T cell receptor beta chains in this list originate from one sample, sequenced in a study of blood T cells in healthy people across ages. Alongside a J-beta primer mix, a sample-barcoded 5' primer served in a second PCR lasting roughly 6 to 11 cycles. TCRdb analysed the 5' RACE reads with MiXCR anew, one entry per CDR3 protein. The repertoire holds around 900,000 distinct CDR3 sequences, with more than 25% as singletons. The sequenced material came from blood. These receptors were taken from a woman aged 80 or older in good health.

The sample holds a few counts of this clonotype. V is TRBV9 and J is TRBJ1-5; D not resolved. The CDR3 has 14 amino acids. Trimming took 4 bases from V and 9 from J, leaving 17 bases between them. Germline CDR1 and CDR2: SGDLS and YYNGEE. The CDR3 spells CASSPRHANSPQHF. Here the CDR3 DNA reads TGTGCCAGCAGCCCCCGACATGCCAATTCGCCCCAGCATTTT.

The chain carries TRBV19 and TRBJ1-6; TRBD1 matches at 7 bases. Germline values: CDR1 LNHDA, CDR2 SQIVND (reference sequence). This CDR3 comprises 13 residues. Trimming cost V 7 bases and J 9 bases; bases outside gene matches: 6. The CDR3 region is CASTPAGGSPLHF. The CDR3 DNA sequence: TGTGCCAGTACGCCGGCAGGGGGTTCACCCCTCCACTTT.

On this clonotype: Being one base from a much bigger clone, this may be a read error. This chain connects TRBV7-2 to TRBJ2-7; the match to TRBD2 covers 14 bases. V lost 5 bases to trimming and J lost 9 bases; unmatched junction nucleotides: 9. Germline V lookup: CDR1 SGHTA, CDR2 FQGNSA. The CDR3 totals 15 residues. In DNA, the CDR3 is TGTGCCAGCAGCCTGACTAGCGGGGGGGCGAACGGGCAGTACTTC. Its protein product is CASSLTSGGANGQYF.

The rearrangement joins TRBV11-2 to TRBJ1-4; D not certain. The CDR3 is 13 amino acids. V was cut by 6 bases and J by 8 bases, with 13 bases left in between. Per germline, CDR1 SGHAT and CDR2 FQNNGV. The CDR3 DNA follows: TGTGCCAGCAGACCGTTGGCTATCGAAAAACTGTTTTTT. It is translated as CASRPLAIEKLFF.

This clonotype showed up just once. A read error is possible here, since a much larger clone lies one base away. The chain joins TRBV7-2 to TRBJ2-1; 7 bases are a match to TRBD2. The J call is doubtful: the DNA matches TRBJ2-7 better. Germline CDR1 and CDR2: SGHTA and FQGNSA. The CDR3 consists of 13 residues. Here the CDR3 reads CASGLRRGGEQYF. CDR3 coding DNA: TGTGCCAGCGGCTTAAGGCGGGGAGGGGAGCAGTACTTC.

This clonotype was observed once. The chain has TRBV6-1 and TRBJ1-2; 12 bases align to TRBD1. V trimming: 5 bases; J trimming: 8 bases; junction bases outside the gene matches: 12. The CDR3 has 16 amino acids. Looked up from germline, CDR1 is MNHNS and CDR2 is SASEGT. CDR3: CASSPHEGQGARGYTF. In DNA, the CDR3 is TGTGCCAGCAGTCCTCACGAGGGACAGGGGGCGCGGGGCTACACCTTC.

This clonotype was observed at least ten times. The rearrangement joins TRBV24-1 to TRBJ2-4; 8 bases map to TRBD1. The CDR3 runs 16 residues. J was trimmed by 1 base and V by 5 bases; bases with no gene match: 6. Germline CDR1 reads KGHDR; CDR2 reads SFDVKD. CDR3: CATSVLGQGAKNIQYF. For the CDR3, the DNA is TGTGCCACCAGTGTACTCGGACAGGGTGCCAAAAACATTCAGTACTTC.

V gene TRBV6-6 combines with J gene TRBJ2-3, with 11 bases that match TRBD2. The CDR3 runs 16 residues. The ends lost 8 bases at V and 3 bases at J; junction bases unmatched: 10. Per germline, CDR1 MNHNY and CDR2 SVGAGI (reference sequence). The CDR3 nucleotides are TGTGCCAGCTCTGATAGCGGGGGGGCCGGAACAGATACGCAGTATTTT. As protein: CASSDSGGAGTDTQYF.

In its sample, this clonotype was seen a few times. The V call is TRBV7-8, the J call TRBJ2-1; weak D call: TRBD2 (6 bases). Trimming shortened V by 0 bases and J by 4 bases, and 10 bases separated the two germline ends. CDR3 length: 15 residues. Germline loops: CDR1 SGHVS, CDR2 FQNEAQ. This CDR3 reads CASSLAAGFYNEQFF. Here the CDR3 DNA reads TGTGCCAGCAGCTTAGCTGCGGGGTTTTACAATGAGCAGTTCTTC.

The gene calls are TRBV7-8 and TRBJ2-1, with TRBD2 matching over 9 bases. The CDR3 is made up of 16 amino acids. V shed 5 bases, J shed 3 bases, and the junction held 8 bases outside the gene matches. From germline, CDR1 is SGHVS and CDR2 FQNEAQ. The CDR3 here is CASSASGVTNYNEQFF. As DNA, the CDR3 is TGTGCCAGCAGCGCTAGCGGGGTTACCAACTACAATGAGCAGTTCTTC. Full variable domain (rest looked up from reference TRBV7-8 and TRBJ2-1): GAGVSQSPRYKVAKRGQDVALRCDPISGHVSLFWYQQALGQGPEFLTYFQNEAQLDKSGLPSDRFFAERPEGSVSTLKIQRTQQEDSAVYLCASSASGVTNYNEQFFGPGTRLTVL.

A note on this clonotype: It may be a read error: a sequence one base away is much more abundant. V usage is TRBV6-6 and J usage is TRBJ2-5; TRBD1 matches 9 bases. The length of the CDR3 is 14 residues. Germline assignment: CDR1 MNHNY and CDR2 SVGAGI (reference sequence). V lost 6 bases to trimming and J lost 11 bases; unmatched junction nucleotides: 13. The CDR3 sequence: CASRQGAIGDEQYF. The CDR3 DNA reads as TGTGCCAGCAGACAGGGGGCTATCGGAGATGAGCAGTACTTC.

The DNA of the CDR3 is TGTGCCATCAGTGAAACGGACAGGGGCTATGGCTACACCTTC. The encoded protein is CAISETDRGYGYTF. V gene TRBV10-3 combines with J gene TRBJ1-2; 9 nucleotides match TRBD1. This CDR3 has 14 amino acids. V was pared by 3 bases and J by 4 bases, with 3 bases of the junction left unmatched. Germline V gene lookup returns CDR1 ENHRY and CDR2 SYGVKD.

This clonotype occurred many times. This chain links TRBV25-1 with TRBJ2-1; tentatively, D is TRBD2 (5 bases). The CDR3 consists of 14 residues. Trimming pared 4 bases from V and 8 bases from J, leaving 15 bases between. In germline, CDR1 is MGHDK, CDR2 SYGVNS. CDR3 sequence reads: CASSASLAIDEQFF. As DNA, the CDR3 is TGTGCCAGCAGTGCCAGCCTAGCTATCGATGAGCAGTTCTTC.

The sample holds a few counts of this clonotype. V and J are TRBV28 and TRBJ1-2, with 7 nucleotides matching TRBD1. This CDR3 is 13 amino acids long. V was pared by 8 bases and J by 0 bases, with 3 bases of the junction left unmatched. The germline V gene has CDR1 MDHEN and CDR2 SYDVKM. Here the CDR3 DNA reads TGTGCCAGCGGGGACAGACCTAACTATGGCTACACCTTC. The encoded protein is CASGDRPNYGYTF.

Concerning this clonotype: Given the absence of the conserved phenylalanine or tryptophan at the CDR3 end, a read error is likely. This chain links TRBV25-1 with TRBJ2-7, with D maybe TRBD1 (6 bases). This CDR3 has 14 residues. CDR1 is MGHDK, CDR2 SYGVNS, per germline. The CDR3 DNA is TGTGCCAGCAGTGTTTCCAGGGGTCACTACGGGCAGTACTGC. Amino acids: CASSVSRGHYGQYC.

Concerning this clonotype itself: This may be a read error, as it is one base from a much larger clone. The V gene is TRBV21-1, the J gene TRBJ2-5; TRBD1, the D gene given by the table, was not confirmed from the DNA. TRBV21-1 is described as a pseudogene. This CDR3 comprises 16 residues. In nucleotides, the CDR3 is TGTGCCAGCAGCTCTCAGGGGCTCTGGAGGGAAGGGACCCAGTACTTC. This codes for CASSSQGLWREGTQYF.

The sample holds many counts of this clonotype. The rearrangement uses TRBV6-2 or TRBV6-3 and TRBJ2-7; 7 nucleotides match TRBD2. This CDR3 spans 14 amino acids. Germline lookup yields CDR1 MNHEY and CDR2 SVGEGT. Losses at the gene ends were 2 bases for V and 2 bases for J; bases not matched to a gene: 3. The CDR3 nucleotides read TGTGCCAGCAGTTACAGGGAGGGGACCTACGAGCAGTACTTC. Its translation: CASSYREGTYEQYF.

This clonotype was detected once. This clone may be a read error of a much larger clone one base away. V usage is TRBV5-1 and J usage is TRBJ2-1; D is ambiguous. The CDR3 covers 15 residues. Trimming removed 0 bases from V and 8 bases from J, with 15 bases in between. CDR1 and CDR2 (germline): SGHRS, YFSETQ. Written as DNA, the CDR3 is TGCGCCAGCAGCTTGGGGGCTAGTTCTCCCGATGAGCAGTTCTTC. Its protein is CASSLGASSPDEQFF. Looking up the rest from reference TRBV5-1 and TRBJ2-1 gives the full variable domain: KAGVTQTPRYLIKTRGQQVTLSCSPISGHRSVSWYQQTPGQGLQFLFEYFSETQRNKGNFPGRFSGRQFSNSRSEMNVSTLELGDSALYLCASSLGASSPDEQFFGPGTRLTVL.

A note on this clonotype: This may be a read error: a much more frequent sequence differs by one nucleotide. J is TRBJ2-7 and V is TRBV6-5, with unresolved D. This CDR3 has 14 residues. V lost 2 bases, J lost 2 bases, and 10 bases lay in between. The germline gives CDR1 MNHEY, CDR2 SVGAGI. The CDR3 reads CASSYTRRAYEQYV. CDR3 nucleotide sequence: TGTGCCAGCAGTTACACGAGACGGGCCTACGAGCAGTACGTC.

This clonotype was observed at least ten times. V gene TRBV6-2 or TRBV6-3 combines with J gene TRBJ2-3; 7 bases are shared with TRBD1. The V segment lost 7 bases and the J segment 3 bases; nucleotides outside the gene matches: 4. The CDR3 has 13 residues. The germline V gene has CDR1 MNHEY and CDR2 SVGEGT. For the CDR3, the DNA is TGTGCCAGCAACGACAGGGAAACAGATACGCAGTATTTT. Amino acids: CASNDRETDTQYF.

About this clonotype: A much larger clone differs from this one at a single base, so this may be a read error. The chain has TRBV29-1 and TRBJ2-1; D gene unclear. Germline CDR1 is SQVTM and CDR2 is ANQGSEA. This CDR3 comprises 13 residues. The CDR3 is CSVGRAFYDEQFF. The CDR3 DNA reads as TGCAGCGTTGGCAGAGCTTTCTACGATGAGCAGTTCTTC.

In its sample, this clonotype was seen many times. The chain links TRBV6-2 or TRBV6-3 to TRBJ2-7; D unclear. The CDR3 is made up of 12 amino acids. Germline CDR1 reads MNHEY; CDR2 reads SVGEGT. V was shortened by 2 bases and J by 0 bases, with 2 bases between the two germline ends. In DNA, the CDR3 is TGTGCCAGCAGTTACGCCTCCTACGAGCAGTACTTC. This gives the protein CASSYASYEQYF.

This clonotype turned up a few times. With a much larger clone just one base away, this may be a read error. This chain connects TRBV7-2 to TRBJ2-3, with 8 bases lining up with TRBD2. CDR1 and CDR2 (germline): SGHTA, FQGNSA. This CDR3 is 12 amino acids long. The V gene end was trimmed by 6 bases and the J gene end by 8 bases; junction bases not matched to a gene: 4. CDR3 bases: TGTGCCAGCAGGCTACTAGCGGCTACGCAGTATTTT. Amino acid sequence: CASRLLAATQYF. Full variable domain (rest looked up from reference TRBV7-2 and TRBJ2-3): GAGVSQSPSNKVTEKGKDVELRCDPISGHTALYWYRQSLGQGLEFLIYFQGNSAPDKSGLPSDRFSAERTGGSVSTLTIQRTQQEDSAVYLCASRLLAATQYFGPGTRLTVL.

As concerns this clonotype: Relative to the germline gene, one junction end is altered; a read error may explain this. This chain connects TRBV7-9 to TRBJ2-1, with 9 bases that match TRBD2. Germline values: CDR1 SEHNR, CDR2 FQNEAQ (reference sequence). The CDR3 loop spans 15 amino acids. CDR3 sequence (DNA): TGTGCCAGCAGTTTAGCGGGGGAGCCAGGGAATGAGCAGTTCTTC. Amino acids: CASSLAGEPGNEQFF. The full variable domain, in which reference TRBV7-9 and TRBJ2-1 provide the parts outside the CDR3, is DTGVSQNPRHKITKRGQNVTFRCDPISEHNRLYWYRQTLGQGPEFLTYFQNEAQLEKSRLLSDRFSAERPKGSFSTLEIQRTEQGDSAMYLCASSLAGEPGNEQFFGPGTRLTVL.

This clonotype was counted ten times or more. A much larger clone sits a single nucleotide away, making a read error possible. The gene calls are TRBV10-3 and TRBJ2-3; TRBD2 aligns across 14 bases. The germline V gene encodes CDR1 ENHRY and CDR2 SYGVKD. V shed 7 bases and J 6 bases; nucleotides not matched to a gene: 9. CDR3 size: 16 residues. The CDR3 reads CAINSGTSGGGDTQYF. The DNA for the CDR3 is TGTGCCATCAACTCCGGGACTAGCGGGGGAGGGGATACGCAGTATTTT.

The V and J genes are TRBV7-7 and TRBJ2-7; D ambiguous. The germline CDR1 and CDR2 sequences are SSHAT and FNYEAQ (reference sequence). This CDR3 contains 14 residues. Trimming pared 3 bases from V and 7 bases from J, leaving 16 bases between. The CDR3 DNA sequence: TGTGCCAGCAGCTTGCATGGAGCTTACAATGAGCAGTACTTC. Protein sequence: CASSLHGAYNEQYF.

This clonotype was observed a handful of times. This chain links TRBV12-3 or TRBV12-4 with TRBJ1-1; 7 bases align to TRBD1. This CDR3 spans 14 amino acids. Unmatched junction bases numbered 8, after V lost 6 bases and J lost 4 bases. The CDR3 loop reads CASRSQGRGTEAFF. In DNA, the CDR3 is TGTGCCAGCAGGTCACAGGGGAGAGGCACTGAAGCTTTCTTT.

A note on this clonotype: A much larger clone is a single base away; this may be a read error. This chain connects TRBV12-3 or TRBV12-4 to TRBJ1-2, with D perhaps matching TRBD1 (5 bases). Trimming cost V 6 bases and J 4 bases, with 15 bases left between them. This CDR3 region has 14 residues. The DNA for the CDR3 is TGTGCCAGCAGCAGCCATGAGGGGTGCTATGGCTACACCTTC. Encoded protein: CASSSHEGCYGYTF.